The subject of this entry is one T cell receptor (beta chain). Its antigen is currently not known. No quality values exist for individual bases; no much larger clone is one base distant. The data originate from a study of T cells in Graves' hyperthyroidism and ophthalmopathy (dated by TCRdb to about 2019). In the study overall: TCR V-J signatures able to tell the groups apart were searched for in a discovery cohort of 90 to 100 patients, of whom around 43 had Graves' ophthalmopathy and roughly 57 had stable Graves' hyperthyroidism. Prospective prediction of ophthalmopathy was tested in an independent validation cohort consisting of fewer than 20 hyperthyroidism patients and approximately 16 patients who later progressed to ophthalmopathy. The 100 discovery patients were randomly split 7:3 into training and test sets. The study also compared thyroid tissue and blood T-cell repertoires from about six Graves' hyperthyroidism patients. After blood sampling, hyperthyroidism patients were treated with methimazole at a starting dose of 30 mg daily, and ophthalmopathy patients were treated with high-dose intravenous methylprednisolone. The paper describes TCR Vbeta CDR3 sequencing of more than 120 peripheral blood samples, made up of roughly 45 ophthalmopathy patients, roughly 80 hyperthyroidism patients and 17 progressor patients. The paper as a whole reports these results and caveats: Most expanded thyroid clonotypes (frequency above 0.001) were also detected in blood, a finding suggesting that blood repertoires may reflect thyroid immune responses. A model built on a 13 V-J signature distinguished ophthalmopathy from stable hyperthyroidism, reaching 85% to 90% sensitivity and about 81% specificity in cross-validation and 80%/75% in testing. No statistical method was used to set the sample size in advance, and investigators knew the group allocation. In validation, the model predicted progression to ophthalmopathy a median of roughly 6.1 months before onset, with about 64% sensitivity and roughly 79% specificity.

The germline V gene encodes CDR1 SGDLS and CDR2 YYNGEE. The V and J ends are trimmed by 0 bases and 4 bases, leaving 22 bases between them. The CDR3 starts with the cysteine, ends with the phenylalanine, and has 18 residues. Only the CDR3 part of the read is kept: 54 bases, read in frame from the first base. Exclusion was applied to patients with uncontrolled infections, other autoimmune diseases, pregnancy or lactation. Diagnoses were established on the basis of clinical symptoms, serum thyroxine and TRAb, thyroid ultrasound, and orbital computed tomography. Total RNA was extracted with Trizol reagent, and quality was checked on an Agilent 2100 Bioanalyzer. Amplification of TCR beta CDR3 regions was carried out from RNA transcripts. The TCR CDR3 was subjected to a first round of RT-PCR using the HTBI primer set and the Qiagen OneStep RT-PCR kit. Libraries were constructed in a second round of multiplex PCR, after which size selection and purification were performed. The libraries were sequenced on an Illumina HiSeq2000 using paired-end 100 bp reads. The published analysis was carried out like this. SOAPnuke was used to process the raw data, removing reads that contained adapters or uncalled bases, had a mean Phred below 15, or lacked an exact match to the constant primer or identifier. High-quality paired reads were merged using COPE v1.2.5, and each unique nucleotide sequence was defined as a clonotype. MiTCR v1.1 was used to align clonotypes to the IMGT TRBV, TRBD and TRBJ reference segments. Only V-J combinations with frequency above 0.0001, covering 99.2% of repertoires, were analysed. A TCS score was defined as the ratio of F50 (clonal expansion) to E x V (chaos), with BLOSUM62-based TCRdist applied between CDR3 peptides within each V-J. Welch's t-statistics and random forest reduced 500 to 650 V-J features to roughly 13, which were used in a naive Bayes classifier (R e1071). The Morisita-Horn index was used to measure how similar the thyroid and blood repertoires were. Starting from the raw public reads, TCRdb applied fastp trimming at Q25, assembled clones with MiXCR and retained in-frame beta chains. Rows merge per CDR3 protein into single entries with the most common DNA and genes. TCRdb, rather than the study authors, made the V and J calls. The sample profile shows 550,000 to 600,000 distinct CDR3 sequences; about 45% of them were found once. The biggest ten clones account for around 20% of the sample.

The clonotype was recovered from an adult woman with Graves' disease, either hyperthyroidism or ophthalmopathy (not recorded which). The chain couples TRBV9 to TRBJ2-5; no D gene is confidently identified. Material for sequencing was peripheral blood or thyroid tissue (not recorded which). The nucleotides are TGTGCCAGCAGCGTAGGAGGCCTTTCCTCTGGAAGAGGAGAGACCCAGTACTTC. The translation is CASSVGGLSSGRGETQYF. Where the CDR3 stops, the reference TRBV9 and TRBJ2-5 genes take over; the full variable domain is DSGVTQTPKHLITATGQRVTLRCSPRSGDLSVYWYQQSLDQGLQFLIQYYNGEERAKGNILERFSAQQFPDLHSELNLSSLELGDSALYFCASSVGGLSSGRGETQYFGPGTRLLVL.